The 19 T cell receptor beta chains in this list originate from one sample, sequenced in a study of T cells after yellow fever vaccination. In TCRdb, the 5' RACE reads were re-called with MiXCR into one record per CDR3 protein. The sample lists about 340,000 distinct CDR3 sequences; roughly 8.7% were seen once. Sample: PBMCs, taken on the day of the first yellow fever vaccination. The receptors come from a man between 18 and 29 years old who received the YFV17D yellow fever vaccine.

This clonotype has a count of ten or more. The chain has TRBV6-5 and TRBJ2-7; the D is unclear. Germline CDR1 reads MNHEY; CDR2 reads SVGAGI. The CDR3 has 13 residues. Trimming took off 7 bases at V and 2 bases at J, with 12 bases between the two ends. The CDR3 region has the DNA TGTGCCAGCAACAGCCCGGCCACCTACGAGCAGTACGTC. This sequence encodes CASNSPATYEQYV.

This clonotype was observed a few times. This chain joins TRBV7-9 and TRBJ2-7, with 7 bases identical to TRBD2. V lost 5 bases to trimming and J lost 6 bases; unmatched junction nucleotides: 7. Germline loops: CDR1 SEHNR, CDR2 FQNEAQ (reference sequence). The CDR3 length is 13 residues. The CDR3 DNA sequence: TGTGCCAGCAGCCACCGGGACTATGGCGAGCAGTACGTC. Its protein product is CASSHRDYGEQYV.

The sample holds a few counts of this clonotype. This chain connects TRBV7-9 to TRBJ1-2, with D unresolved. CDR3 length: 16 residues. V dropped 5 bases and J dropped 5 bases, with 21 bases sitting between them. The V gene's germline CDR1 is SEHNR and CDR2 FQNEAQ (reference sequence). For the CDR3, the DNA is TGTGCCAGCAGCGAGACCCACAGCCCCATTGGGTATGGCTACACCTTC. Encoded protein: CASSETHSPIGYGYTF.

This clonotype was detected only a few times. The CDR3 bases are TGCGCCAGCAGCCTGGAGTCAACGCTGAACACTGAAGCTTTCTTT. Its translation: CASSLESTLNTEAFF. The chain recombines TRBV5-1 with TRBJ1-1; no clear D. V lost 4 bases to trimming and J lost 0 bases, with 13 bases between them. CDR1 SGHRS and CDR2 YFSETQ come from the germline V gene. The CDR3 is 15 amino acids.

The chain has TRBV4-3 and TRBJ2-3; possible D gene TRBD2, 6 bases. Germline CDR1 is LGHNA and CDR2 is YSLEER. The CDR3 totals 16 residues. The V and J ends lost 0 bases and 2 bases respectively, with 12 bases between them. The CDR3 DNA reads as TGCGCCAGCAGCCAAGATAGTCGGGGGTTCACAGATACGCAGTATTTT. This sequence encodes CASSQDSRGFTDTQYF.

This clonotype was observed a few times. V and J are TRBV12-3 or TRBV12-4 and TRBJ2-1; possibly TRBD2 for D (6 bases). The CDR3 is 16 amino acids. The V end was cut by 6 bases, the J end by 9 bases, with 24 bases between. In nucleotides, the CDR3 is TGTGCCAGCAGCTCCCGGGAACTAGCCACCAGTAGTGAGCAGTTCTTC. This translates into CASSSRELATSSEQFF.

A few counts support this clonotype. The chain has TRBV10-3 and TRBJ2-1; D is ambiguous. There are 13 residues in the CDR3. V lost 4 bases and J lost 8, with 12 bases in between. Germline CDR1 is ENHRY and CDR2 is SYGVKD. The CDR3 region has the DNA TGTGCCATCAGTGTTGGGTGGTCGGATGAGCAGTTCTTC. It encodes CAISVGWSDEQFF.

The V and J genes are TRBV19 and TRBJ2-7; D is perhaps TRBD2 (6 bases). Trimming removed 4 bases at V and 4 bases at J, with 14 bases between. CDR3 size: 14 residues. Germline CDR1 and CDR2: LNHDA and SQIVND (reference sequence). The CDR3 sequence is CASSTPRGIYEQYF. As DNA, the CDR3 is TGTGCCAGTAGTACCCCCCGGGGGATTTACGAGCAGTACTTC. Together with reference TRBV19 and TRBJ2-7, the CDR3 gives the full variable domain: DGGITQSPKYLFRKEGQNVTLSCEQNLNHDAMYWYRQDPGQGLRLIYYSQIVNDFQKGDIAEGYSVSREKKESFPLTVTSAQKNPTAFYLCASSTPRGIYEQYFGPGTRLTVT.

This clonotype was recorded a few times. The chain combines TRBV4-2 with TRBJ1-4; no clear D. The ends were cut back, 1 base at V and 7 bases at J, with 7 bases in the middle. The germline V gene encodes CDR1 LGHNA and CDR2 YNFKEQ. This CDR3 is 13 amino acids long. The CDR3 is CASSQVSGEKLFF. CDR3 nucleotides: TGTGCCAGCAGCCAAGTCTCAGGTGAAAAACTGTTTTTT.

The gene calls are TRBV6-5 and TRBJ2-7; D is possibly TRBD1 or TRBD2 (5 bases each). The CDR3 has 11 amino acids. From germline, CDR1 is MNHEY and CDR2 SVGAGI. V was cut by 2 bases and J by 12 bases, with 11 bases left in between. Written as DNA, the CDR3 is TGTGCCAGCAGTTACGGGACGAGGGTGTACTTC. This gives the protein CASSYGTRVYF.

The chain has TRBV12-3 or TRBV12-4 and TRBJ1-4; TRBD1 aligns across 8 bases. The trim removed 5 bases at V and 4 bases at J, leaving 3 bases unmatched. The CDR3 loop spans 14 amino acids. CDR3: CASSPDRVNEKLFF. In DNA, the CDR3 is TGTGCCAGCAGTCCGGACAGGGTTAATGAAAAACTGTTTTTT.

This clonotype has a handful of counts. CDR3: CASSQGTENTEAFF. DNA for the CDR3: TGTGCCAGCAGCCAAGGGACGGAGAACACTGAAGCTTTCTTT. This chain joins TRBV4-2 and TRBJ1-1; D remains unclear. The CDR3 covers 14 residues. V shed 1 base and J shed 1 base, with 7 bases lying between them. Germline V CDR1 and CDR2: LGHNA, YNFKEQ.

The chain employs TRBV16 and TRBJ2-2; D is ambiguous. The CDR3 runs to 14 residues. Trimming took 0 bases from V and 2 from J, leaving 4 bases between them. Germline lookup yields CDR1 KGHSY and CDR2 FQNENV. CDR3 DNA: TGTGCCAGCAGCCAATCCGGCAACACCGGGGAGCTGTTTTTT. Residues: CASSQSGNTGELFF.

This clonotype was detected only a few times. This chain connects TRBV4-2 to TRBJ1-5; no reliable D call. V was trimmed by 6 bases and J by 5 bases, leaving 11 bases between them. The CDR3 covers 13 residues. Per germline, CDR1 LGHNA and CDR2 YNFKEQ. Here the CDR3 DNA reads TGTGCCAGCAGGCCGGACCTAGATCAGCCCCAGCATTTT. Translation: CASRPDLDQPQHF.

This clonotype appeared a few times. The chain recombines TRBV7-2 with TRBJ1-1; D unclear. This CDR3 has 13 residues. Trimming took 2 bases from V and 5 from J, leaving 9 bases between them. CDR1 and CDR2 from the germline V gene are SGHTA and FQGNSA. This CDR3 is CASSLMGQTEAFF. CDR3 nucleotide sequence: TGTGCCAGCAGCTTAATGGGCCAGACTGAAGCTTTCTTT.

V is TRBV5-1 and J is TRBJ2-5; D uncertain. This CDR3 is built from 15 residues. V lost 5 bases to trimming and J lost 0 bases, with 14 bases between them. Germline V gene data show CDR1 as SGHRS and CDR2 as YFSETQ. For the CDR3, the DNA is TGCGCCAGCAGTAGGACGGTGGATAACCAAGAGACCCAGTACTTC. This encodes CASSRTVDNQETQYF.

The chain is built from TRBV3-1 and TRBJ2-7; D is perhaps TRBD1 or TRBD2 (7 bases each). Germline V lookup: CDR1 LGHDT, CDR2 YNNKEL (reference sequence). Trimming left V 1 base short and J 2 bases short, with 15 bases between. The CDR3 is made up of 16 amino acids. Here the CDR3 DNA reads TGTGCCAGCAGCCAAGGCTCAGGGGGGGGCCCCTACGAGCAGTACTTC. It codes for CASSQGSGGGPYEQYF.

This clonotype was counted many times. The chain is built from TRBV5-6 and TRBJ1-3; D call uncertain. CDR1 SGHDT and CDR2 YYEEEE come from the germline V gene. CDR3 length: 15 amino acids. V was cut by 0 bases and J by 0 bases, with 7 bases left in between. As DNA, the CDR3 is TGTGCCAGCAGCTTGGCCTGGAACTCTGGAAACACCATATATTTT. Translation: CASSLAWNSGNTIYF.

This clonotype was observed a few times. The gene calls are TRBV9 and TRBJ2-7; D ambiguous. This CDR3 region has 14 residues. Trimming took 0 bases from V and 6 from J, leaving 13 bases between them. Germline assignment: CDR1 SGDLS and CDR2 YYNGEE. CDR3 amino acids: CASSVGPGTVEQYF. The CDR3 bases are TGTGCCAGCAGCGTAGGGCCGGGTACGGTCGAGCAGTACTTC. Using reference TRBV9 and TRBJ2-7 for the parts outside the CDR3, the full variable domain is DSGVTQTPKHLITATGQRVTLRCSPRSGDLSVYWYQQSLDQGLQFLIQYYNGEERAKGNILERFSAQQFPDLHSELNLSSLELGDSALYFCASSVGPGTVEQYFGPGTRLTVT.